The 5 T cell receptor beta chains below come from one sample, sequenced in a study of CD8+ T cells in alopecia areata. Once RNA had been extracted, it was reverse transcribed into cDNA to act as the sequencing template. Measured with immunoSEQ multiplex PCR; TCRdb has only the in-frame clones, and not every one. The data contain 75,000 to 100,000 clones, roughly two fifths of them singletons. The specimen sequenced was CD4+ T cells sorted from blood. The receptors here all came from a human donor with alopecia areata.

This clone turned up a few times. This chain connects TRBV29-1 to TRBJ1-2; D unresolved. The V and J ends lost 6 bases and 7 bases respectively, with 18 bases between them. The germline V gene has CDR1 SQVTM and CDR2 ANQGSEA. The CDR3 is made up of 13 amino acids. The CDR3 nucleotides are TGCAGCGTGACGTCTATGCAGCGAGCTGGCTACACCTTC. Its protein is CSVTSMQRAGYTF.

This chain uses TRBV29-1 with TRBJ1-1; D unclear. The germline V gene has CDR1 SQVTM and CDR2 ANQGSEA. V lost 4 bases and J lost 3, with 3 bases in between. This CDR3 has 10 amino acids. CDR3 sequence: CSVGDTEAFF. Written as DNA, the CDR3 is TGCAGCGTTGGGGACACTGAAGCTTTCTTT. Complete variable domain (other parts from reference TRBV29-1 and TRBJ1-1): SAVISQKPSRDICQRGTSLTIQCQVDSQVTMMFWYRQQPGQSLTLIATANQGSEATYESGFVIDKFPISRPNLTFSTLTVSNMSPEDSSIYLCSVGDTEAFFGQGTRLTVV.

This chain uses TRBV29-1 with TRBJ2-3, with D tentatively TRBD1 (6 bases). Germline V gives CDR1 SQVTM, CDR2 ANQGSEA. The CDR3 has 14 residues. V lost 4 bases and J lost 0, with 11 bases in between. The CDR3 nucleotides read TGCAGCGTTGGGGGGCCCTTGAGCACAGATACGCAGTATTTT. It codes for CSVGGPLSTDTQYF.

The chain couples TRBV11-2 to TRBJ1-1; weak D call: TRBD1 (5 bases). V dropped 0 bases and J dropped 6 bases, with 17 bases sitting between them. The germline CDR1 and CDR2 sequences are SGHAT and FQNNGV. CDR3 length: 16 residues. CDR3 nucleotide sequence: TGTGCCAGCAGCTTAGATCGGGCAGGGTTCGTGCCTGAAGCTTTCTTT. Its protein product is CASSLDRAGFVPEAFF.

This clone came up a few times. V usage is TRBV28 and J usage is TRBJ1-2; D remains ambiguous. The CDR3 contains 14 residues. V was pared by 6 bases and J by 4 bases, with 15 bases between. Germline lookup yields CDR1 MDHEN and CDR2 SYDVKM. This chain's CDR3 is CASSDGPTVYGYTF. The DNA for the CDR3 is TGTGCCAGCAGCGACGGCCCGACCGTCTATGGCTACACCTTC.